This TCR beta chain was sequenced during a study of shared clonotypes between healthy human individuals. Repertoires were generated with immunoSEQ multiplex PCR, while TCRdb's copy carries only in-frame clones and drops some. The sample holds hundreds of thousands of clones, about four fifths seen once. The V and J ends lost 0 bases and 11 bases respectively, with 16 bases between them. CDR1 and CDR2 (germline): LNHNV, YYDKDF (reference sequence). This CDR3 has 15 amino acids. This sequence joins TRBV15 and TRBJ1-4, with D hard to call. This receptor was taken from a woman aged 40 to 50 in good health. Some clones in this sample may be carry-over from other donors' samples. The sequencing input was PBMCs. The CDR3 region has the DNA TGTGCCACCAGCAGAGATCGGCAGCGATTGGGCAAACTGTTTTTT. Protein product: CATSRDRQRLGKLFF.